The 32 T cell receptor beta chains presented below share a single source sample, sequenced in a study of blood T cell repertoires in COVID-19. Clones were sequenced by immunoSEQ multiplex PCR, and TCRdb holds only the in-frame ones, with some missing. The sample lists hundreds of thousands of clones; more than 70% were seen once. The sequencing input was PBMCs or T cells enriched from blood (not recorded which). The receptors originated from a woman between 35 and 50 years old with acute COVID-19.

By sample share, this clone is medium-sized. The chain's CDR3 is CASAMGTSGSGANVLTF. CDR3 nucleotides: TGCGCCAGCGCCATGGGGACTAGCGGCTCTGGGGCCAACGTCCTGACTTTC. V gene TRBV4-3 combines with J gene TRBJ2-6, with 11 bases lining up with TRBD2. This CDR3 has 17 amino acids. Looked up from germline, CDR1 is LGHNA and CDR2 is YSLEER. V was pared by 8 bases and J by 0 bases, with 6 bases of the junction left unmatched.

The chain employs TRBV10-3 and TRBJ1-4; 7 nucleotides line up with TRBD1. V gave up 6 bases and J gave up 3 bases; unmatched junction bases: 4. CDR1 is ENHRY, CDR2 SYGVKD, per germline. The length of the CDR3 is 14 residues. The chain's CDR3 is CAISAGTANEKLFF. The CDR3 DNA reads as TGTGCCATCAGCGCCGGGACAGCTAATGAAAAACTGTTTTTT.

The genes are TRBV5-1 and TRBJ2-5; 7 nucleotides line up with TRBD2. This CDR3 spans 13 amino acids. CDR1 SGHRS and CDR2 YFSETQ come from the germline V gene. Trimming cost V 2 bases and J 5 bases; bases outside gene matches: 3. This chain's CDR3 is CASSFGGTETQYF. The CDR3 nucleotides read TGCGCCAGCAGCTTCGGGGGGACGGAGACCCAGTACTTC.

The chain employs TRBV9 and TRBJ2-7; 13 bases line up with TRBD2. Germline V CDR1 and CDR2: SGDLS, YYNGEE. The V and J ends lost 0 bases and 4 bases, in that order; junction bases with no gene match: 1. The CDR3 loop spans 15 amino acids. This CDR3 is CASSVEGLAGYEQYF. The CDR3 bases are TGTGCCAGCAGCGTAGAGGGACTAGCGGGGTACGAGCAGTACTTC.

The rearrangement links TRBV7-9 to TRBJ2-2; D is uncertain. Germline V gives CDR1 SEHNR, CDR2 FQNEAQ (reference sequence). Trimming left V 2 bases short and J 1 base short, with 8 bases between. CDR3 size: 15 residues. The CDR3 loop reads CASSLTAGNTGELFF. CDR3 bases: TGTGCCAGCAGCTTAACGGCAGGGAACACCGGGGAGCTGTTTTTT.

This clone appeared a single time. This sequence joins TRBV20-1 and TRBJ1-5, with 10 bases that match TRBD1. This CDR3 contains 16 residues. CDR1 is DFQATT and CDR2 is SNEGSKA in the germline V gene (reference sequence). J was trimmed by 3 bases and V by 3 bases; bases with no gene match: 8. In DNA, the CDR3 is TGCAGTGCTAGTGAGGGACAGGGGTTTTACAATCAGCCCCAGCATTTT. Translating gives CSASEGQGFYNQPQHF.

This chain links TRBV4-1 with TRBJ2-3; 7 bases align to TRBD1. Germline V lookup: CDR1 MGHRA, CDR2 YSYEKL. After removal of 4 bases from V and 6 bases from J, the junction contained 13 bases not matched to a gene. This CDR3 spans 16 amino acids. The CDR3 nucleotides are TGCGCCAGCAGCCCCGGGGTACAGGGGAATTCTGATACGCAGTATTTT. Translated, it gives CASSPGVQGNSDTQYF.

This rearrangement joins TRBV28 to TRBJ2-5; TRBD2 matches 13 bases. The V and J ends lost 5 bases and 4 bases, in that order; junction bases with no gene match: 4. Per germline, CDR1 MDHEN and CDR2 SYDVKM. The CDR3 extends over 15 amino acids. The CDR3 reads CASSPGLAGAETQYF. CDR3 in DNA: TGTGCCAGCAGTCCAGGACTAGCGGGAGCAGAGACCCAGTACTTC.

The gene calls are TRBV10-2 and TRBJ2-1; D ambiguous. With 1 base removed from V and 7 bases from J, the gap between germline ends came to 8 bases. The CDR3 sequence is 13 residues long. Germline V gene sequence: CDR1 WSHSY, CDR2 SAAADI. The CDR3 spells CASSEFPRNEQFF. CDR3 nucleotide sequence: TGCGCCAGCAGTGAGTTCCCGAGGAATGAGCAGTTCTTC.

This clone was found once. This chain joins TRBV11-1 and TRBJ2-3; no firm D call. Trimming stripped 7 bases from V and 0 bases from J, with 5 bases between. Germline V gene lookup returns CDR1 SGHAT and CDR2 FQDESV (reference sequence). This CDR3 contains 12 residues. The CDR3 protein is CASTRSTDTQYF. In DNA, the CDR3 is TGTGCCAGCACTCGGAGCACAGATACGCAGTATTTT.

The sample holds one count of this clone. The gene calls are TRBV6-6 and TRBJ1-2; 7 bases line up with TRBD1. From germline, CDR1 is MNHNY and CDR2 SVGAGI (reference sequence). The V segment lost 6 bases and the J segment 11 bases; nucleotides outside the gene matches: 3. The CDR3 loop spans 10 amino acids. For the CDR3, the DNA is TGTGCCAGCAGCCGACAGGGTTACACCTTC. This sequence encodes CASSRQGYTF.

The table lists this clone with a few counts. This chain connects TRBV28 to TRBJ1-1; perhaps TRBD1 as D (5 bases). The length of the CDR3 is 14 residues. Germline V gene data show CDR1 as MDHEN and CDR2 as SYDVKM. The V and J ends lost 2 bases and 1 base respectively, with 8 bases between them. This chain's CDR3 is CASSLNQGNTEAFF. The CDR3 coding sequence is TGTGCCAGCAGTTTAAACCAGGGGAACACTGAAGCTTTCTTT.

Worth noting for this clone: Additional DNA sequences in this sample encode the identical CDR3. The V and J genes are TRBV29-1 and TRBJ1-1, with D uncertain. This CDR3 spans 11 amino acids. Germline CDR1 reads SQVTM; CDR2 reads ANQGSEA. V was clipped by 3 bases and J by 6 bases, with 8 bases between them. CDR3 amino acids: CSVERGAEAFF. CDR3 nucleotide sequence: TGCAGCGTTGAGCGGGGAGCTGAAGCTTTCTTT.

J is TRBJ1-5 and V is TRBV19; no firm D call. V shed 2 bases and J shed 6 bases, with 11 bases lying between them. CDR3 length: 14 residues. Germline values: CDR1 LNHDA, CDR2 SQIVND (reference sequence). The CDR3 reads CASSITDSSQPQHF. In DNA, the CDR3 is TGTGCCAGTAGTATAACGGACTCATCTCAGCCCCAGCATTTT.

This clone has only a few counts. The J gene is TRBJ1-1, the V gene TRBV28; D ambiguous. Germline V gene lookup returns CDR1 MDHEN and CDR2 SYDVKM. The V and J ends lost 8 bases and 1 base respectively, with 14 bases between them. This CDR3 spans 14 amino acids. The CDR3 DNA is TGTGCCAGCCGCGGCACACTACCGAACACTGAAGCTTTCTTT. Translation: CASRGTLPNTEAFF.

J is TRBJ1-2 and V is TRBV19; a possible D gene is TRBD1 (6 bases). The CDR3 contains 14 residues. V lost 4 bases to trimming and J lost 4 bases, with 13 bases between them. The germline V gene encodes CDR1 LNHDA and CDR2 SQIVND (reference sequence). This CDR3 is CASSTRDNSYGYTF. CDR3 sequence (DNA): TGTGCCAGTAGTACCCGGGACAACAGCTATGGCTACACCTTC.

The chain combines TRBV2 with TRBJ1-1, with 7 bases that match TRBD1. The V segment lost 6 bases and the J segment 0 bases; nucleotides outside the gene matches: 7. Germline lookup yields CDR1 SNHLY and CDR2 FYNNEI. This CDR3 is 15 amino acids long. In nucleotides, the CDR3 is TGTGCCAGCAGGCCGACAGGGAATATGAACACTGAAGCTTTCTTT. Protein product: CASRPTGNMNTEAFF.

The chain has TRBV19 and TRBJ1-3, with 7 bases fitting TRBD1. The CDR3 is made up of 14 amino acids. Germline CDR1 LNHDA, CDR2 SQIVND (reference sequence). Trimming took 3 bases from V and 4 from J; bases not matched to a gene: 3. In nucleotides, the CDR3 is TGTGCCAGTAGTATCGGACAGGTCGGAAACACCATATATTTT. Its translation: CASSIGQVGNTIYF.

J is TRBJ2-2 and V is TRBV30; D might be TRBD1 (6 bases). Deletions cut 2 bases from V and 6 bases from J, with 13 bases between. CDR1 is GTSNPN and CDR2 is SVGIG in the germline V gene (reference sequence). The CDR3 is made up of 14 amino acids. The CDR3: CAWSRGLEAGELFF. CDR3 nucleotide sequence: TGTGCCTGGAGTAGGGGGTTGGAGGCCGGGGAGCTGTTTTTT.

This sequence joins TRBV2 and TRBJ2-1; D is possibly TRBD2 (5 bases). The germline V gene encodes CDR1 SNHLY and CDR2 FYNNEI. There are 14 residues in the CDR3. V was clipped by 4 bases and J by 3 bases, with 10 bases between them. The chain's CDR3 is CASSGGSDYNEQFF. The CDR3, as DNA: TGTGCCAGCAGTGGAGGTAGCGACTACAATGAGCAGTTCTTC.

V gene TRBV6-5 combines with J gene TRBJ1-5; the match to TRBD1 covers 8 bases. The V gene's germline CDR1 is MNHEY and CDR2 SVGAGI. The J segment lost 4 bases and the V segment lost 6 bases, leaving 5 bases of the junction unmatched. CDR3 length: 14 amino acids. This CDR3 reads CASRQGAGNQPQHF. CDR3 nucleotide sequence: TGTGCCAGCAGGCAGGGGGCTGGTAATCAGCCCCAGCATTTT.

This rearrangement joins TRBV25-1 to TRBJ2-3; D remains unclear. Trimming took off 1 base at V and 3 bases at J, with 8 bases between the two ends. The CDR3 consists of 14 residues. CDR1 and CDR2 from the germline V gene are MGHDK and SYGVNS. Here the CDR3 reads CASSELAGTDTQYF. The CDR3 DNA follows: TGTGCCAGCAGTGAATTGGCAGGAACAGATACGCAGTATTTT.

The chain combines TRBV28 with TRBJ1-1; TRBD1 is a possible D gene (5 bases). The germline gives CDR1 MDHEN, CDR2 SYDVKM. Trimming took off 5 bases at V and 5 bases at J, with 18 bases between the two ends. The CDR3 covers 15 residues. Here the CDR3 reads CASSPPGGGLTEAFF. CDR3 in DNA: TGTGCCAGCAGTCCCCCCGGGGGGGGGTTGACTGAAGCTTTCTTT.

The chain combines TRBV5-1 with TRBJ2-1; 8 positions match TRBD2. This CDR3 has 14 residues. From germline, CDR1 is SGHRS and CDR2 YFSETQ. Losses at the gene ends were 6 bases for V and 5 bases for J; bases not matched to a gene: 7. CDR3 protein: CASTKAGVHNEQFF. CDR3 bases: TGCGCCAGCACCAAAGCGGGGGTTCACAATGAGCAGTTCTTC.

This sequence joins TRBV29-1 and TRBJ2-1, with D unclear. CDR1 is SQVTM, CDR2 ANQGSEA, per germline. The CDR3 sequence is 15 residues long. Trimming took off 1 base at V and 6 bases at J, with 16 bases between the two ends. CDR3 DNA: TGCAGCGTTGAAGCACCTCCCGAACACCTCAATGAGCAGTTCTTC. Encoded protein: CSVEAPPEHLNEQFF.

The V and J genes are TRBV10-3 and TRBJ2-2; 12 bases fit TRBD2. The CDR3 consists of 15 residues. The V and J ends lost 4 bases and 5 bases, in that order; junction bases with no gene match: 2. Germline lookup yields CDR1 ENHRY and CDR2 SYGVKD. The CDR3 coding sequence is TGTGCCATCAGTGGGACTAGCGGGATTACCGGGGAGCTGTTTTTT. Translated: CAISGTSGITGELFF.

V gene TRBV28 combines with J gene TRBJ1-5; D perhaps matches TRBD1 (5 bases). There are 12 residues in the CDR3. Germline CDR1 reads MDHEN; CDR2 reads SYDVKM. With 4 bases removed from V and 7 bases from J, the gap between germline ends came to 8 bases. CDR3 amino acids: CASSSTVQPQHF. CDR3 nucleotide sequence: TGTGCCAGCAGTTCGACAGTGCAGCCCCAGCATTTT.

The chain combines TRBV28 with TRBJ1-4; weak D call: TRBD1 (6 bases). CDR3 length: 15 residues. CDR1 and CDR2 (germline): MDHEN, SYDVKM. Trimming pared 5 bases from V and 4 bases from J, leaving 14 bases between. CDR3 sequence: CASSRTVGFNEKLFF. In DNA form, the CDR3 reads TGTGCCAGCAGTAGGACAGTGGGTTTTAATGAAAAACTGTTTTTT.

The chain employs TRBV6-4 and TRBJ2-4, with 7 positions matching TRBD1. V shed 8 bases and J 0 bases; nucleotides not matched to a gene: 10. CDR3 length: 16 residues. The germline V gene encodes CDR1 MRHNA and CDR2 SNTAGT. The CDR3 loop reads CASPPDRALAKNIQYF. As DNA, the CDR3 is TGTGCCAGCCCCCCTGACAGGGCTTTAGCCAAAAACATTCAGTACTTC.

This CDR3 is CASSQGARLGGGEQFF. The CDR3 DNA reads as TGTGCCAGCAGCCAGGGGGCTCGACTCGGTGGAGGGGAGCAGTTCTTC. The chain recombines TRBV7-2 with TRBJ2-1; 8 bases map to TRBD1. J gave up 10 bases and V 5 bases, and 16 bases lay outside the gene matches. The CDR3 totals 16 residues. In germline, CDR1 is SGHTA, CDR2 FQGNSA.

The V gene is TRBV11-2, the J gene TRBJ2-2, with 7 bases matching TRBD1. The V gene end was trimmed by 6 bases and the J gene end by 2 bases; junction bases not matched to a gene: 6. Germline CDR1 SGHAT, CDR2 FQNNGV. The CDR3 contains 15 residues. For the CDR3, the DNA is TGTGCCAGCAGGTGGGACAGACAAAACACCGGGGAGCTGTTTTTT. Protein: CASRWDRQNTGELFF.

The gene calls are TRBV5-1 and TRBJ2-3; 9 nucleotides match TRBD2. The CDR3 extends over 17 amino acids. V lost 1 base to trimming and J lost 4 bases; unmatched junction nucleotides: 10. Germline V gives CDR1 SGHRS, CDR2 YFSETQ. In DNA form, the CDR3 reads TGCGCCAGCAGCTTGTTGCGGGGGGGCATTAGCGCAGATACGCAGTATTTT. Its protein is CASSLLRGGISADTQYF.